This TCR beta chain emerged from a study of T cell responses to AZD1222 COVID-19 vaccine. Sequencing was performed with immunoSEQ multiplex PCR; in TCRdb, only in-frame clones are kept and a portion is missing. The sample includes about 110,000 clones, around 90% of them seen just once. The CDR3 is 14 residues long. V was clipped by 2 bases and J by 4 bases, with 9 bases between them. Germline lookup yields CDR1 KGHSH and CDR2 LQKENI. The TCR originated in an adult who received the AZD1222 COVID-19 vaccine. This sample comprised peripheral blood, obtained 28 days after the second AZD1222 dose. The gene calls are TRBV18 and TRBJ1-3; D is ambiguous. The DNA for the CDR3 is TGTGCCAGCTCACCAGAAGGAGCCGGAAACACCATATATTTT. This gives the protein CASSPEGAGNTIYF. Full variable domain (rest looked up from reference TRBV18 and TRBJ1-3): NAGVMQNPRHLVRRRGQEARLRCSPMKGHSHVYWYRQLPEEGLKFMVYLQKENIIDESGMPKERFSAEFPKEGPSILRIQQVVRGDSAAYFCASSPEGAGNTIYFGEGSWLTVV.